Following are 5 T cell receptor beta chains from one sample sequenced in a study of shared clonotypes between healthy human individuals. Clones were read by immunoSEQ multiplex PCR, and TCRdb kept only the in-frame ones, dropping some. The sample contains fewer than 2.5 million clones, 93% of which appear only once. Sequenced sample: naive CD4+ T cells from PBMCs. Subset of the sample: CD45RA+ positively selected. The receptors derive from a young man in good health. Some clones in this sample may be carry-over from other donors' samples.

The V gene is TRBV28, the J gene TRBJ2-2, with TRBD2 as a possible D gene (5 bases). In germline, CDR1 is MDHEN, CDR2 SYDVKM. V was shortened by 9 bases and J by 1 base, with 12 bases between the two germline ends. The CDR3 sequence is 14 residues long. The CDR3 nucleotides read TGTGCCAGTGTTAGAGGGCTGAACACCGGGGAGCTGTTTTTT. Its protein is CASVRGLNTGELFF. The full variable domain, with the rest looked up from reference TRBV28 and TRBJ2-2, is DVKVTQSSRYLVKRTGEKVFLECVQDMDHENMFWYRQDPGLGLRLIYFSYDVKMKEKGDIPEGYSVSREKKERFSLILESASTNQTSMYLCASVRGLNTGELFFGEGSRLTVL.

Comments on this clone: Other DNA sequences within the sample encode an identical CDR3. CDR3 nucleotide sequence: TGCGCCAGCAGCTTGATTGGCAGGTCCTACGAGCAGTACTTC. Residues: CASSLIGRSYEQYF. The gene calls are TRBV5-1 and TRBJ2-7; D remains ambiguous. The CDR3 covers 14 residues. The ends were cut back, 1 base at V and 1 base at J, with 9 bases in the middle. Germline-derived CDR1 and CDR2 are SGHRS and YFSETQ. Full variable domain (remainder filled in from reference TRBV5-1 and TRBJ2-7): KAGVTQTPRYLIKTRGQQVTLSCSPISGHRSVSWYQQTPGQGLQFLFEYFSETQRNKGNFPGRFSGRQFSNSRSEMNVSTLELGDSALYLCASSLIGRSYEQYFGPGTRLTVT.

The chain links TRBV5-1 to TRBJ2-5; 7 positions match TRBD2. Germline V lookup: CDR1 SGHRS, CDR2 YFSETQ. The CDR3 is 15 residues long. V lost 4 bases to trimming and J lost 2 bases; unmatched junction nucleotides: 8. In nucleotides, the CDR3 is TGCGCCAGCAGCGCGGGGCGGGGGTTACAAGAGACCCAGTACTTC. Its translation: CASSAGRGLQETQYF. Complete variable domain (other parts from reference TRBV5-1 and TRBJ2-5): KAGVTQTPRYLIKTRGQQVTLSCSPISGHRSVSWYQQTPGQGLQFLFEYFSETQRNKGNFPGRFSGRQFSNSRSEMNVSTLELGDSALYLCASSAGRGLQETQYFGPGTRLLVL.

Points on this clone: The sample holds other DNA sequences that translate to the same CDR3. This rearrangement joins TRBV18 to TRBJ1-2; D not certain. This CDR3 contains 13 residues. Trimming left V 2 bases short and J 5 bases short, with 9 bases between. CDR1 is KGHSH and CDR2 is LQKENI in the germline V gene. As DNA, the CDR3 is TGTGCCAGCTCACCAGTGGACGGATATGGCTACACCTTC. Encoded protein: CASSPVDGYGYTF.

The CDR3, as DNA: TGCGCCAGCAGCTTGGGGACAGGGGGCGGTGGTCGGTCCTACGAGCAGTACTTC. It translates to CASSLGTGGGGRSYEQYF. This sequence joins TRBV5-1 and TRBJ2-7, with 11 positions matching TRBD1. Germline values: CDR1 SGHRS, CDR2 YFSETQ. V lost 0 bases and J lost 1; bases outside the gene matches: 9. This CDR3 spans 18 amino acids.